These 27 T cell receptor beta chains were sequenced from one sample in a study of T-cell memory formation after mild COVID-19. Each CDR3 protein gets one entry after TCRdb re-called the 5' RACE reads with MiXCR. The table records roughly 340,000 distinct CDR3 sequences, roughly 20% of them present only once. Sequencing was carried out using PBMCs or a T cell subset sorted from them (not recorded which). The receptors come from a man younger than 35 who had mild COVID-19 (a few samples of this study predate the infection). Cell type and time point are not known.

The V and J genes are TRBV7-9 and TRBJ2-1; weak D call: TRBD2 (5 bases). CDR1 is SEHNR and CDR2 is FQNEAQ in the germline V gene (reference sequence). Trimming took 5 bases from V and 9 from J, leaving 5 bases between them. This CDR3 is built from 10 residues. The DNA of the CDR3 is TGTGCCAGCAGCCGGGGTGAGCAGTTCTTC. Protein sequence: CASSRGEQFF.

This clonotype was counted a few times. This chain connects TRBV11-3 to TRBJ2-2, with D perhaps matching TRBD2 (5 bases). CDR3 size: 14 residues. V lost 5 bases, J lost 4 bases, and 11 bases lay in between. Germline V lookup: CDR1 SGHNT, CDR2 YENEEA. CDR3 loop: CASSPGSFTGELFF. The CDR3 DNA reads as TGTGCCAGCAGCCCGGGGAGCTTCACCGGGGAGCTGTTTTTT.

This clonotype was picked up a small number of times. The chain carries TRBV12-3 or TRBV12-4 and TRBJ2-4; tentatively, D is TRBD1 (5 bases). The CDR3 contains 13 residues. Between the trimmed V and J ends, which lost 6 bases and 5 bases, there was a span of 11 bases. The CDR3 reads CASSRGAENIQYF. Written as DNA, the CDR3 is TGTGCCAGCAGCCGTGGGGCGGAAAACATTCAGTACTTC.

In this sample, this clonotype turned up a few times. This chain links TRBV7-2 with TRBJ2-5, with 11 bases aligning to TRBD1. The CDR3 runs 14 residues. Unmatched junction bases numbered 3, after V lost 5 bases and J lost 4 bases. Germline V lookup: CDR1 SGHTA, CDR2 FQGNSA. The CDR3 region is CASSEDRGRETQYF. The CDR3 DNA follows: TGTGCCAGCAGCGAGGACAGGGGGCGAGAGACCCAGTACTTC.

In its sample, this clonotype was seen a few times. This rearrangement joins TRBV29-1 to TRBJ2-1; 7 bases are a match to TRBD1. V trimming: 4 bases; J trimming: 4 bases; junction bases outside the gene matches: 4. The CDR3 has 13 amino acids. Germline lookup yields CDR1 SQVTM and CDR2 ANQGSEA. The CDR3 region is CSVGGDRYNEQFF. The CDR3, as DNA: TGCAGCGTTGGAGGGGACAGATACAATGAGCAGTTCTTC.

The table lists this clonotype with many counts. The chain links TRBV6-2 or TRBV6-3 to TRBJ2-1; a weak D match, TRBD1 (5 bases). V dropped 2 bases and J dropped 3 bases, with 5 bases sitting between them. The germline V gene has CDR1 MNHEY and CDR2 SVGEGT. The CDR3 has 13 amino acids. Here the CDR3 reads CASSYDSYNEQFF. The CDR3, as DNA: TGTGCCAGCAGTTACGACAGCTACAATGAGCAGTTCTTC.

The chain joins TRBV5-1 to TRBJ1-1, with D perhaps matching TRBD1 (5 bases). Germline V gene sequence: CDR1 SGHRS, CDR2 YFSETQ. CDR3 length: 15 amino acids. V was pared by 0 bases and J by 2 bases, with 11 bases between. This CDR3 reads CASSLGGSGNTEAFF. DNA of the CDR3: TGCGCCAGCAGCTTGGGGGGCAGCGGAAACACTGAAGCTTTCTTT.

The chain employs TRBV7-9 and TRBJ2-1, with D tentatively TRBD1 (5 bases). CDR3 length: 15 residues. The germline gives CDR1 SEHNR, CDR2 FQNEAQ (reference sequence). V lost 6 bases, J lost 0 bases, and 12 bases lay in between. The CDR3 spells CASRSGHLSYNEQFF. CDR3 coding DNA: TGTGCCAGCAGATCCGGACACCTCTCCTACAATGAGCAGTTCTTC. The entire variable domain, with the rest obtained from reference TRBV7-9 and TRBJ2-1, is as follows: DTGVSQNPRHKITKRGQNVTFRCDPISEHNRLYWYRQTLGQGPEFLTYFQNEAQLEKSRLLSDRFSAERPKGSFSTLEIQRTEQGDSAMYLCASRSGHLSYNEQFFGPGTRLTVL.

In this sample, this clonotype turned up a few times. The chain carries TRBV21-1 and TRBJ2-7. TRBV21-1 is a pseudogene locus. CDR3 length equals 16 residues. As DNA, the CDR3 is TGTGCCAGCAGCAAAGATACGAGGCGGCACAAGTTCGAGCAGTACGTC. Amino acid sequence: CASSKDTRRHKFEQYV.

CDR3: CASRGTLLYNEQFF. CDR3 DNA sequence: TGTGCCAGCAGGGGAACCCTCCTATACAATGAGCAGTTCTTC. The chain links TRBV6-1 to TRBJ2-1; no clear D gene. The V gene's germline CDR1 is MNHNS and CDR2 SASEGT. Deletions cut 6 bases from V and 4 bases from J, with 13 bases between. This CDR3 comprises 14 residues.

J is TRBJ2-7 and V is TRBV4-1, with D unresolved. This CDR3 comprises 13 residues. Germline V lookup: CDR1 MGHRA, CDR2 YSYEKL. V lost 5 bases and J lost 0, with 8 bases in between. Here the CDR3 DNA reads TGCGCCAGCAGCTATACCAGCTCCTACGAGCAGTACTTC. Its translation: CASSYTSSYEQYF.

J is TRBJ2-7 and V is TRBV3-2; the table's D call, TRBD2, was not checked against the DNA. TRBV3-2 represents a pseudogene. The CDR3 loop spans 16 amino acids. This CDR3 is CASSQALAGASGEQYV. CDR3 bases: TGTGCCAGCAGCCAGGCCCTAGCGGGGGCTTCAGGGGAGCAGTACGTC.

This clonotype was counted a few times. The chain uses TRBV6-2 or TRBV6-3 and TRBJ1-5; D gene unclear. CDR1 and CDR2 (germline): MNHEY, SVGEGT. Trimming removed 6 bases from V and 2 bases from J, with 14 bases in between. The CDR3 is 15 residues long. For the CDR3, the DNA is TGTGCCAGCAGGTCCCGCGGTTGGGGCAATCAGCCCCAGCATTTT. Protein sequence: CASRSRGWGNQPQHF.

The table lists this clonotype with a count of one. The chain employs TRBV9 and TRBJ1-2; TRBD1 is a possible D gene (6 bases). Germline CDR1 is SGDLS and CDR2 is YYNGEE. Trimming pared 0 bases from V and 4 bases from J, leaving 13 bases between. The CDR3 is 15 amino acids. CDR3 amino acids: CASSVGNRAAYGYTF. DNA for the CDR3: TGTGCCAGCAGCGTAGGGAACAGGGCGGCCTATGGCTACACCTTC.

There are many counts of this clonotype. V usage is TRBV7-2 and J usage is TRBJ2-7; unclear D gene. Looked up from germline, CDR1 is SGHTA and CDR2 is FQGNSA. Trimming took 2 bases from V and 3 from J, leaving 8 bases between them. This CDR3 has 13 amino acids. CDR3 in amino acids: CASSLSPYYEQYV. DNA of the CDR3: TGTGCCAGCAGCTTAAGCCCCTACTACGAGCAGTACGTC.

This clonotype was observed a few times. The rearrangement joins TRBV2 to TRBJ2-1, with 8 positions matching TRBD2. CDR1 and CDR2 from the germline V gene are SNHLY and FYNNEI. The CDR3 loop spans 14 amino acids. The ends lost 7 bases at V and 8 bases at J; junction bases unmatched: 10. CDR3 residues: CASIVGGGLHEQFF. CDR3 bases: TGTGCCAGCATAGTTGGCGGGGGGTTGCATGAGCAGTTCTTC.

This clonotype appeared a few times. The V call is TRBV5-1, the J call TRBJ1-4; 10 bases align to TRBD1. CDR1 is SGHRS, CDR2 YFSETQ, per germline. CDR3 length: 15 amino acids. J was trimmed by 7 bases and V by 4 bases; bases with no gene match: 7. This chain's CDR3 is CASSLTGGWGEKLFF. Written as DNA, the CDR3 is TGCGCCAGCAGCCTGACAGGGGGCTGGGGTGAAAAACTGTTTTTT. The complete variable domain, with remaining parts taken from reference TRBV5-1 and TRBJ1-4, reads KAGVTQTPRYLIKTRGQQVTLSCSPISGHRSVSWYQQTPGQGLQFLFEYFSETQRNKGNFPGRFSGRQFSNSRSEMNVSTLELGDSALYLCASSLTGGWGEKLFFGSGTQLSVL.

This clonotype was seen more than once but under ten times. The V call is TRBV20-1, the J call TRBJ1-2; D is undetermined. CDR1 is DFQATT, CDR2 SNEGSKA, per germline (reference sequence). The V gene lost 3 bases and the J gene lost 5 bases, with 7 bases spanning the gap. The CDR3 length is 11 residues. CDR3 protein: CSASAGYGYTF. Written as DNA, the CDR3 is TGCAGTGCTAGTGCAGGATATGGCTACACCTTC.

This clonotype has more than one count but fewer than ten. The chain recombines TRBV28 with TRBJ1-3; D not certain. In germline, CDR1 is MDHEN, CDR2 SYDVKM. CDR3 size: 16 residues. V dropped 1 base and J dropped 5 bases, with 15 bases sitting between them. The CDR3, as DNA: TGTGCCAGCAGTTTATTTCTGGGGATTCGGCGAAACACCATATATTTT. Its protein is CASSLFLGIRRNTIYF.

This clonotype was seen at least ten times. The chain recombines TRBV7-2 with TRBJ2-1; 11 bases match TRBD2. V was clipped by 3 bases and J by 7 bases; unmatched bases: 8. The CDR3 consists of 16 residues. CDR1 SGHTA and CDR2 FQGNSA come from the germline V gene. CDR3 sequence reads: CASSFSGGAFGNEQFF. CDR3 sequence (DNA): TGTGCCAGCAGCTTTAGCGGGGGGGCCTTCGGGAATGAGCAGTTCTTC.

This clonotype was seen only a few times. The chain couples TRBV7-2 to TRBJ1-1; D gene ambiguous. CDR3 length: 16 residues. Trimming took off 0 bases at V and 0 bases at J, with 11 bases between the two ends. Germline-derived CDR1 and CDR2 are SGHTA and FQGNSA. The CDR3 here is CASSLALQTMNTEAFF. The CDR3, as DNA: TGTGCCAGCAGCTTAGCACTTCAGACGATGAACACTGAAGCTTTCTTT.

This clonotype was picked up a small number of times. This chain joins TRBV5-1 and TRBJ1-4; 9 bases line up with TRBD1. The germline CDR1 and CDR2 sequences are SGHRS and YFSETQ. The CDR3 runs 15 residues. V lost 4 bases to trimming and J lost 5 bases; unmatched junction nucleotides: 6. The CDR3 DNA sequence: TGCGCCAGCAGCACCCAACAGGGGGCAAATGAAAAACTGTTTTTT. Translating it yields CASSTQQGANEKLFF.

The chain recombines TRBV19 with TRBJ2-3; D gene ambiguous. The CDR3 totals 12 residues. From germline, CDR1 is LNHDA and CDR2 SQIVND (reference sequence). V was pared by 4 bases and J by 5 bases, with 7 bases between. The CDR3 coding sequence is TGTGCCAGTAGTAAACACCTAGATACGCAGTATTTT. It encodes CASSKHLDTQYF. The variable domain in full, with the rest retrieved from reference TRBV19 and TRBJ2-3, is DGGITQSPKYLFRKEGQNVTLSCEQNLNHDAMYWYRQDPGQGLRLIYYSQIVNDFQKGDIAEGYSVSREKKESFPLTVTSAQKNPTAFYLCASSKHLDTQYFGPGTRLTVL.

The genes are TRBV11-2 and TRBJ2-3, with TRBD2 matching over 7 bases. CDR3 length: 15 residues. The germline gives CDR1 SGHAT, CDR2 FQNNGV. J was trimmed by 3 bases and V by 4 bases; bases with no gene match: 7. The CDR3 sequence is CASSSLGGGTDTQYF. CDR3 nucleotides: TGTGCCAGCAGCTCCCTTGGGGGGGGAACAGATACGCAGTATTTT.

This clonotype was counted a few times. CDR3 in amino acids: CASSYSSRDYNTGELFF. CDR3 bases: TGTGCCAGCAGTTACTCGAGTAGGGACTACAACACCGGGGAGCTGTTTTTT. The V and J genes are TRBV6-2 or TRBV6-3 and TRBJ2-2; 7 bases agree with TRBD2. Germline loops: CDR1 MNHEY, CDR2 SVGEGT. With 0 bases clipped from V and 2 bases from J, the junction kept 6 bases outside the gene matches. The CDR3 has 17 amino acids.

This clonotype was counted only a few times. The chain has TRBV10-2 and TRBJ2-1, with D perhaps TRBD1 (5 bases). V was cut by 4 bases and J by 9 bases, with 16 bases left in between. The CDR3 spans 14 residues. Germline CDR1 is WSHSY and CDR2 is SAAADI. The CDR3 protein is CASSALTGPGEQFF. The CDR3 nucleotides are TGCGCCAGCAGTGCCCTTACAGGTCCGGGTGAGCAGTTCTTC.

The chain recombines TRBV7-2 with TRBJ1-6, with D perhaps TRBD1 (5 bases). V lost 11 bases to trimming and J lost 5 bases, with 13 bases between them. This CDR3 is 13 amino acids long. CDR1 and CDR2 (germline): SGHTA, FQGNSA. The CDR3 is CAGRGVNNSPLHF. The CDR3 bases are TGTGCCGGGAGAGGGGTCAATAATTCACCCCTCCACTTT.